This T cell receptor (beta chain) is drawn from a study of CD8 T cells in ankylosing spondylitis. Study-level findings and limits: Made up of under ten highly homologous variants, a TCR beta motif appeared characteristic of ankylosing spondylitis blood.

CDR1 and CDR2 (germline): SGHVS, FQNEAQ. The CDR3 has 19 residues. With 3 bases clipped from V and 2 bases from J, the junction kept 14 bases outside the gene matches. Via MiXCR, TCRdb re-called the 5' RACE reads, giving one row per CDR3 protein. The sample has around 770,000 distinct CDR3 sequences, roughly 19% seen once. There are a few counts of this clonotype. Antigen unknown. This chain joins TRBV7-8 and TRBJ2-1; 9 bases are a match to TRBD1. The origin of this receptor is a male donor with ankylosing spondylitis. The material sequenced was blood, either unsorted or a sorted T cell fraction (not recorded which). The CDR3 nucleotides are TGTGCCAGCAGCTTCCGGGACAGGGAATTAAGCGGAGCCTACAATGAGCAGTTCTTC. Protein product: CASSFRDRELSGAYNEQFF.